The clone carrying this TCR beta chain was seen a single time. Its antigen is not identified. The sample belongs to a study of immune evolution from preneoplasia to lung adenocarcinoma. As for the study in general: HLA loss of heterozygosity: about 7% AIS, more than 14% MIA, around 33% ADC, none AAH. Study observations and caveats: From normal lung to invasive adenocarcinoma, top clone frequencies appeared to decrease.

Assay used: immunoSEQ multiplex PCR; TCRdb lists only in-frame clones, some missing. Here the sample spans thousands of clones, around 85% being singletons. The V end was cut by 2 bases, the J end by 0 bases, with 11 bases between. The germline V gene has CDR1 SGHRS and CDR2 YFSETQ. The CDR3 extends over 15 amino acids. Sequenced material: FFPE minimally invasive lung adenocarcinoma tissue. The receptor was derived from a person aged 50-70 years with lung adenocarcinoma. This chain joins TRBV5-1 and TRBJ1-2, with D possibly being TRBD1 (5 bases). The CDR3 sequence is CASSLTGNPNYGYTF. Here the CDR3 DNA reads TGCGCCAGCAGCTTAACAGGCAACCCTAACTATGGCTACACCTTC.